The T cell receptor (beta chain) described here comes from a study of human T cells and chemical hapten exposure. In its sample, this clonotype was seen a few times. V lost 6 bases and J lost 1, with 7 bases in between. Germline loops: CDR1 MDHEN, CDR2 SYDVKM. This CDR3 contains 14 residues. Stated time point: patch test 3, about 24 weeks after DPC sensitization. Sample treatment: therapeutic diphenylcyclopropenone sensitization with weekly scalp DPC. The library tagged individual cDNA molecules with unique molecular identifiers. TCRdb re-called the RACE reads with MiXCR, one entry per CDR3 protein. This table holds just over 95,000 distinct CDR3 sequences, around 25% found once.

The specimen was whole blood, collected in connection with sensitization to the hapten diphenylcyclopropenone (DPC). The receptor comes from a man aged 35 to 55 with alopecia areata. Some clones in this sample may be carry-over from other donors' samples. V is TRBV28 and J is TRBJ1-6; D is perhaps TRBD1 (6 bases). CDR3: CASRQGSYNSPLHF. In nucleotides, the CDR3 is TGTGCCAGCAGACAGGGTTCCTATAATTCACCCCTCCACTTT.